These 27 T cell receptor beta chains came from one sample sequenced in a study of T cells in Graves' hyperthyroidism and ophthalmopathy. It was RNA transcripts that yielded the amplified TCR beta CDR3 regions. A first-round RT-PCR of the TCR CDR3 used the HTBI primer set. A single record per CDR3 protein comes from TCRdb applying MiXCR to the multiplex PCR reads. This sample has about 610,000 distinct CDR3 sequences, with about 16% found just once. The specimen sequenced was blood. Receptors were obtained from a woman aged 40-49 years with Graves' ophthalmopathy.

CDR3 DNA: TGCAGTGCTCGCACCTGGGGGGTCAGACACGAGCAGTACTTC. Its protein product is CSARTWGVRHEQYF. This chain uses TRBV20-1 with TRBJ2-7; perhaps TRBD2 as D (6 bases). CDR3 length equals 14 residues. Trimming removed 5 bases from V and 5 bases from J, with 19 bases in between. Germline lookup yields CDR1 DFQATT and CDR2 SNEGSKA (reference sequence).

This clonotype was detected a few times. The chain employs TRBV5-1 and TRBJ2-2; TRBD2 matches at 7 bases. CDR1 and CDR2 from the germline V gene are SGHRS and YFSETQ. The V and J ends lost 0 bases and 5 bases, in that order; junction bases with no gene match: 7. The CDR3 sequence is 16 residues long. The CDR3 sequence: CASSLGVGTTTGELFF. Here the CDR3 DNA reads TGCGCCAGCAGCTTGGGGGTTGGGACTACGACCGGGGAGCTGTTTTTT.

This clonotype was seen only a few times. The junction departs from germline at one end; a sequencing error may be responsible. The V call is TRBV10-3, the J call TRBJ1-1, with TRBD1 as a possible D gene (6 bases). The CDR3 loop spans 14 amino acids. Per the germline V gene, CDR1 is ENHRY and CDR2 is SYGVKD. This CDR3 is CAISQSGDNTEAFF. CDR3 in DNA: TGTGCCATCAGTCAGTCAGGGGATAACACTGAAGCTTTCTTT.

This chain uses TRBV6-2 or TRBV6-3 with TRBJ1-3; TRBD1 aligns across 9 bases. The CDR3 spans 15 residues. Germline lookup yields CDR1 MNHEY and CDR2 SVGEGT. The V segment lost 8 bases and the J segment 2 bases; nucleotides outside the gene matches: 7. The DNA for the CDR3 is TGTGCCAGCGGGGGACAGGGCTTAGCTGGAAACACCATATATTTT. The encoded protein is CASGGQGLAGNTIYF.

This clonotype was seen a few times. The chain combines TRBV6-1 with TRBJ1-1; 7 nucleotides agree with TRBD1. Germline values: CDR1 MNHNS, CDR2 SASEGT. With 7 bases clipped from V and 0 bases from J, the junction kept 8 bases outside the gene matches. The CDR3 contains 15 residues. The CDR3, as DNA: TGTGCCAGCACCGGGGGACAGTACATGAACACTGAAGCTTTCTTT. Its protein is CASTGGQYMNTEAFF.

This clonotype was counted ten times or more. The rearrangement uses TRBV11-2 and TRBJ1-1; the D is unclear. This CDR3 spans 14 amino acids. Germline V CDR1 and CDR2: SGHAT, FQNNGV. V lost 8 bases, J lost 0 bases, and 13 bases lay in between. In DNA, the CDR3 is TGTGCCAGCCATCCGCGGCTCATGAACACTGAAGCTTTCTTT. This encodes CASHPRLMNTEAFF.

The chain has TRBV27 and TRBJ1-2; D remains ambiguous. Trimming pared 6 bases from V and 10 bases from J, leaving 18 bases between. The CDR3 consists of 13 residues. Looked up from germline, CDR1 is MNHEY and CDR2 is SMNVEV (reference sequence). The chain's CDR3 is CASRPQEATLYTF. CDR3 DNA: TGTGCCAGCAGACCGCAAGAGGCCACACTCTACACCTTC.

This clonotype was seen many times. The chain couples TRBV9 to TRBJ2-3; 7 nucleotides line up with TRBD2. The ends lost 4 bases at V and 1 base at J; junction bases unmatched: 6. The germline gives CDR1 SGDLS, CDR2 YYNGEE. The CDR3 spans 15 residues. This chain's CDR3 is CASSQSGTRTDTQYF. CDR3 DNA: TGTGCCAGCAGCCAAAGCGGGACCCGCACAGATACGCAGTATTTT.

This clonotype was detected ten times or more. The V gene is TRBV5-1, the J gene TRBJ2-7; D call uncertain. Germline V gives CDR1 SGHRS, CDR2 YFSETQ. The CDR3 length is 14 residues. The V gene lost 2 bases and the J gene lost 0 bases, with 9 bases spanning the gap. CDR3: CASSFSATSYEQYF. In DNA, the CDR3 is TGCGCCAGCAGCTTTTCGGCCACCTCCTACGAGCAGTACTTC.

This clonotype was recorded a few times. Here the CDR3 DNA reads TGTGCCAGCAGAGGAGCAGGGACTACCTACAATGAGCAGTTCTTC. Its protein product is CASRGAGTTYNEQFF. The chain combines TRBV27 with TRBJ2-1, with 7 bases lining up with TRBD2. From germline, CDR1 is MNHEY and CDR2 SMNVEV (reference sequence). The CDR3 contains 15 residues. J was trimmed by 2 bases and V by 6 bases; bases with no gene match: 7.

J is TRBJ1-5 and V is TRBV7-9; D call uncertain. With 1 base removed from V and 8 bases from J, the gap between germline ends came to 9 bases. The CDR3 is 13 amino acids. Germline CDR1 reads SEHNR; CDR2 reads FQNEAQ (reference sequence). CDR3 residues: CASSLGHWEPQHF. The DNA for the CDR3 is TGTGCCAGCAGCTTAGGCCATTGGGAGCCCCAGCATTTT.

V and J are TRBV19 and TRBJ2-7; maybe TRBD2 (6 bases). This CDR3 comprises 15 residues. The V end lost 2 bases, the J end lost 4 bases, and 15 bases lay between the germline ends. Per germline, CDR1 LNHDA and CDR2 SQIVND (reference sequence). CDR3 sequence (DNA): TGTGCCAGTAGTATATTGAGGGACGGGAGATACGAGCAGTACTTC. It is translated as CASSILRDGRYEQYF.

This clonotype was found a few times. V and J are TRBV30 and TRBJ2-6; no reliable D call. Germline V gives CDR1 GTSNPN, CDR2 SVGIG (reference sequence). Trimming stripped 6 bases from V and 0 bases from J, with 6 bases between. The length of the CDR3 is 13 residues. The CDR3 DNA sequence: TGTGCCTGTACCTTCTCTGGGGCCAACGTCCTGACTTTC. Its protein product is CACTFSGANVLTF.

This clonotype was seen at least ten times. The chain is built from TRBV11-2 and TRBJ2-5; 10 positions match TRBD2. The V gene's germline CDR1 is SGHAT and CDR2 FQNNGV. V shed 1 base, J shed 3 bases, and the junction held 11 bases outside the gene matches. The CDR3 has 18 residues. CDR3 DNA: TGTGCCAGCAGCTTAGGGACTAGCGGCGGAGGAGCTAAAGAGACCCAGTACTTC. Its protein product is CASSLGTSGGGAKETQYF.

This rearrangement joins TRBV20-1 to TRBJ1-1; TRBD1 agrees at 7 bases. CDR1 is DFQATT, CDR2 SNEGSKA, per germline (reference sequence). This CDR3 spans 12 amino acids. The V segment lost 6 bases and the J segment 6 bases; nucleotides outside the gene matches: 7. The CDR3 DNA sequence: TGCAGTGCACGACAGGGAAGCGCTGAAGCTTTCTTT. Its protein is CSARQGSAEAFF.

This clonotype was picked up many times. The chain links TRBV18 to TRBJ2-2; no reliable D call. V lost 2 bases, J lost 4 bases, and 14 bases lay in between. CDR1 is KGHSH, CDR2 LQKENI, per germline. The CDR3 has 16 amino acids. For the CDR3, the DNA is TGTGCCAGCTCACCAATGGTCCACAGATCCACCGGGGAGCTGTTTTTT. This gives the protein CASSPMVHRSTGELFF.

The table lists this clonotype with many counts. The genes are TRBV2 and TRBJ2-1; D may be TRBD2 (6 bases). The CDR3 length is 17 residues. Germline lookup yields CDR1 SNHLY and CDR2 FYNNEI. With 2 bases removed from V and 2 bases from J, the gap between germline ends came to 16 bases. The DNA for the CDR3 is TGTGCCAGCAGTGAAACCAAGACTAGTATCCCCTACAATGAGCAGTTCTTC. This encodes CASSETKTSIPYNEQFF. Full variable domain (outside the CDR3, taken from reference TRBV2 and TRBJ2-1): EPEVTQTPSHQVTQMGQEVILRCVPISNHLYFYWYRQILGQKVEFLVSFYNNEISEKSEIFDDQFSVERPDGSNFTLKIRSTKLEDSAMYFCASSETKTSIPYNEQFFGPGTRLTVL.

This clonotype was seen many times. V gene TRBV20-1 combines with J gene TRBJ2-1; D possibly corresponds to TRBD1 (5 bases). The CDR3 covers 13 residues. CDR1 and CDR2 (germline): DFQATT, SNEGSKA (reference sequence). Between the trimmed V and J ends, which lost 0 bases and 8 bases, there was a span of 11 bases. Here the CDR3 DNA reads TGCAGTGCTAGAGATCCCAGGGCCGATGAGCAGTTCTTC. Protein product: CSARDPRADEQFF.

This clonotype has a handful of counts. The chain combines TRBV6-5 with TRBJ1-5, with 7 bases identical to TRBD1. V lost 3 bases and J lost 3; bases outside the gene matches: 14. Per germline, CDR1 MNHEY and CDR2 SVGAGI. The CDR3 sequence is 18 residues long. CDR3 coding DNA: TGTGCCAGCAGTTATGATTCCATGGACAGGAAATTCAATCAGCCCCAGCATTTT. Amino acid sequence: CASSYDSMDRKFNQPQHF.

The chain carries TRBV12-3 or TRBV12-4 and TRBJ1-5; 8 nucleotides line up with TRBD1. With 6 bases clipped from V and 7 bases from J, the junction kept 5 bases outside the gene matches. The length of the CDR3 is 13 residues. CDR3 bases: TGTGCCAGCAGAGACAGGGGAGTCCAGCCCCAGCATTTT. It translates to CASRDRGVQPQHF.

This clonotype was recorded many times. The CDR3 nucleotides read TGCAGTGCTCCCATAACAGGACAGGGGTACAATGAGCAGTTCTTC. Its protein is CSAPITGQGYNEQFF. J is TRBJ2-1 and V is TRBV20-1, with TRBD1 matching 9 bases. The germline CDR1 and CDR2 sequences are DFQATT and SNEGSKA (reference sequence). The CDR3 spans 15 residues. Losses at the gene ends were 5 bases for V and 4 bases for J; bases not matched to a gene: 9.

This clonotype came up many times. The chain couples TRBV6-1 to TRBJ2-7, with 16 bases that match TRBD2. The germline V gene has CDR1 MNHNS and CDR2 SASEGT. The CDR3 loop spans 16 amino acids. Trimming removed 4 bases from V and 6 bases from J; junction bases left unmatched: 6. The DNA of the CDR3 is TGTGCCAGCAGTGTAATGGGACTAGCGGGAGGGAGCGAGCAGTACTTC. It codes for CASSVMGLAGGSEQYF.

The table lists this clonotype with many counts. This chain uses TRBV3-1 with TRBJ2-3; D gene ambiguous. This CDR3 is built from 12 residues. Deletions cut 2 bases from V and 6 bases from J, with 6 bases between. The V gene's germline CDR1 is LGHDT and CDR2 YNNKEL (reference sequence). The CDR3 region has the DNA TGTGCCAGCAGCCAACAGCATGATACGCAGTATTTT. It encodes CASSQQHDTQYF.

This clonotype was seen repeatedly, ten times or more. The gene calls are TRBV7-2 and TRBJ2-5; 9 bases map to TRBD1. In germline, CDR1 is SGHTA, CDR2 FQGNSA. This CDR3 has 17 residues. Trimming at V came to 4 bases and at J to 1 base, leaving 10 bases not matched to a gene. The DNA for the CDR3 is TGTGCCAGCAGCTCAAGGGGACAGGGCTGGGTCCAAGAGACCCAGTACTTC. This translates into CASSSRGQGWVQETQYF.

This clonotype was seen many times. The rearrangement joins TRBV4-1 to TRBJ1-4; possibly TRBD1 for D (5 bases). V dropped 5 bases and J dropped 3 bases, with 16 bases sitting between them. Germline loops: CDR1 MGHRA, CDR2 YSYEKL. The length of the CDR3 is 16 residues. CDR3 amino acids: CASSNRDAGANEKLFF. As DNA, the CDR3 is TGCGCCAGCAGCAACCGGGACGCAGGAGCTAATGAAAAACTGTTTTTT.

This clonotype was detected only a few times. The V gene is TRBV10-1, the J gene TRBJ2-1; maybe TRBD2 (5 bases). Germline CDR1 reads WNHNN; CDR2 reads SYGVQD (reference sequence). The CDR3 sequence is 15 residues long. The V end was cut by 0 bases, the J end by 4 bases, with 10 bases between. The CDR3 bases are TGCGCCAGCAGTGAGTCGTGGAGCGGTTACAATGAGCAGTTCTTC. Its protein product is CASSESWSGYNEQFF.

This clonotype was seen repeatedly, ten times or more. This rearrangement joins TRBV12-3 or TRBV12-4 to TRBJ1-1, with 8 bases fitting TRBD1. This CDR3 contains 14 residues. The junction had 5 bases not matched to a gene; V was cut back by 4 bases and J by 4 bases. This CDR3 reads CASSSRQGFTEAFF. In nucleotides, the CDR3 is TGTGCCAGCAGTTCCAGACAGGGGTTCACTGAAGCTTTCTTT.